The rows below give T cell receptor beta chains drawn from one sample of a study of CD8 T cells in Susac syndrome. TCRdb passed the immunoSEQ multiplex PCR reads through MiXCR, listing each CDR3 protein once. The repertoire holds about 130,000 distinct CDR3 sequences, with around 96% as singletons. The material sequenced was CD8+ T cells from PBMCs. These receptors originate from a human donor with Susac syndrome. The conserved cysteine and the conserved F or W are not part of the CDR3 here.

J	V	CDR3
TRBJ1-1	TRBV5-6	AGHTVGTSEAF
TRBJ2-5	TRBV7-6	VSSLYGGEETQY
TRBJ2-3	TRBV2	ASSASQYDTGLNTDTQY
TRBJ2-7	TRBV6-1	ASSRLAGYGEQY
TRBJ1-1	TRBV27	ASSLGRGSGEAF
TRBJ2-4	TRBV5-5	ASSGDSSIQY
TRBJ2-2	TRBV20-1	SARTSGRDTGELF
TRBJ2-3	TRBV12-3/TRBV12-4	ASSRDSGTGGSTDTQY
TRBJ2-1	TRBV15	ATENGLAGGSEQF
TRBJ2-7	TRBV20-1	SSKDMVEQY
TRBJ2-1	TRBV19	ASSIVLVGGARNEQF